This TCR beta chain was sequenced for a study of T cell repertoires in cytomegalovirus infection. Trimming cost V 3 bases and J 2 bases, with 7 bases left between them. The CDR3 contains 13 residues. TCRdb independently ran MiXCR on the reads; one entry per CDR3 protein. The table includes more than 400,000 distinct CDR3 sequences, more than 20% detected once. This rearrangement joins TRBV12-3 or TRBV12-4 to TRBJ2-5; unclear D gene. The clonotype originates from a human donor in good health (CMV status not recorded). Some clones in this sample may be carry-over from other donors' samples. Sequenced input: PBMCs. The CDR3 coding sequence is TGTGCCAGCAGTTTGGAAGGACAAGAGACCCAGTACTTC. Protein product: CASSLEGQETQYF.